The present T cell receptor (beta chain) was sequenced within a study of molecular identifiers for immune sequencing clone quantification. This clonotype was seen at least ten times. A single record per CDR3 protein comes from TCRdb applying MiXCR to the PCR reads. The table includes tens of thousands of distinct CDR3 sequences, about 25% detected once. The CDR3 consists of 13 residues. The V end lost 0 bases, the J end lost 9 bases, and 6 bases lay between the germline ends. Germline V CDR1 and CDR2: MGHRA, YSYEKL. The chain uses TRBV4-1 and TRBJ1-6, with a possible D match to TRBD1 (5 bases). Material: naive CD8+ T cells from blood, with Jurkat cell RNA spiked in. Subset denoted: FACS-sorted CD8+CD4-CCR7+CD45RA+ naive T cells. The TCR was taken from a human donor in good health. Some libraries in this study had Jurkat cell RNA spiked in. The CDR3 sequence is CASSQDRVSPLHF. The CDR3, as DNA: TGCGCCAGCAGCCAAGACAGGGTTTCACCCCTCCACTTT.